This TCR beta chain comes out of a study of long-term antiretroviral therapy in people with HIV. Background on the study: A decade or so separates the oldest specimens from the later 2015 immediate-ART recommendation. The study's findings and limits: Repertoire composition at all time points was dominated by clones that had expanded before ART. The range of CDR3 lengths in HIV repertoires proved narrower than that found in controls.

The CDR3 totals 15 residues. The ends were cut back, 6 bases at V and 0 bases at J, with 13 bases in the middle. Per germline, CDR1 SGDLS and CDR2 YYNGEE. This clone was seen a single time. Its antigen is not identified. Runs used v3.0 of the immunoSEQ assay and were done at survey level. Sequencing efforts were directed toward about 35,000-55,000 T-cell genomes per sample. TCRdb's copy holds only in-frame clones and misses some; the assay was immunoSEQ multiplex PCR. This sample has 32,000 or so clones, with approximately 85% found just once. The sample in question was unsorted PBMCs, obtained roughly 3.5 years after starting antiretroviral therapy. The chain carries TRBV9 and TRBJ2-1; D may match TRBD1 or TRBD2 (5 bases each). The receptor was isolated from a man between 18 and 29 years old with HIV. The CDR3 nucleotides read TGTGCCAGCAAGGGACCGGAAAGCTCCTACAATGAGCAGTTCTTC. Its translation is CASKGPESSYNEQFF.